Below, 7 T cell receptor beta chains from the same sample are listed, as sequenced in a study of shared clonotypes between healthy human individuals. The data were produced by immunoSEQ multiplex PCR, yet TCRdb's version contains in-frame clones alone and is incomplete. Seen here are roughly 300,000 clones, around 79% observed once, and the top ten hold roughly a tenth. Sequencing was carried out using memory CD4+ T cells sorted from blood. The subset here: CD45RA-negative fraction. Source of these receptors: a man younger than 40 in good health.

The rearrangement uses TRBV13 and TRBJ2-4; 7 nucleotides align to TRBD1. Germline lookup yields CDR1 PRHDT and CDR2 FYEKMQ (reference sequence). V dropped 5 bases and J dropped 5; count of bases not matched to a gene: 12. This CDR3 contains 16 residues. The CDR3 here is CASSPTYPGTENIQYF. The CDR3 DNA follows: TGTGCCAGCAGCCCCACATACCCCGGGACAGAAAACATTCAGTACTTC.

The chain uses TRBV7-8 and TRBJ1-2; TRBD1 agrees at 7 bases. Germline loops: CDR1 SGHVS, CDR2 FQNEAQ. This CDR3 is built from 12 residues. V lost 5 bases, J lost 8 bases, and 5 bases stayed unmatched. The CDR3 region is CASSKQGIGYTF. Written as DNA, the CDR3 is TGTGCCAGCAGCAAACAGGGGATCGGCTACACCTTC.

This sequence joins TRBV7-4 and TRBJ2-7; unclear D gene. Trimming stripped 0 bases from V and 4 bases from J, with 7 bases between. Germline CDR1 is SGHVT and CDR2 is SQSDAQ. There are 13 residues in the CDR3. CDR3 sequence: CASSLAQQYEQYF. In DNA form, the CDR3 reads TGTGCCAGCAGCTTAGCGCAACAGTACGAGCAGTACTTC.

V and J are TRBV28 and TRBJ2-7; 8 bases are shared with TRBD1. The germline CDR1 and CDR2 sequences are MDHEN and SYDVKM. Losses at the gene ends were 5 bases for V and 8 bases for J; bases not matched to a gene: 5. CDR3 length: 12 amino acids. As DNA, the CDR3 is TGTGCCAGCAGTAGGACAGGGAATAAGCAGTACTTC. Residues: CASSRTGNKQYF. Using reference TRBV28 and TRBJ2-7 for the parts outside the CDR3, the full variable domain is DVKVTQSSRYLVKRTGEKVFLECVQDMDHENMFWYRQDPGLGLRLIYFSYDVKMKEKGDIPEGYSVSREKKERFSLILESASTNQTSMYLCASSRTGNKQYFGPGTRLTVT.

The CDR3 sequence is CASSPPATNEKLFF. CDR3 nucleotide sequence: TGTGCCAGCTCACCACCTGCAACTAATGAAAAACTGTTTTTT. The genes are TRBV18 and TRBJ1-4; D not resolved. CDR1 KGHSH and CDR2 LQKENI come from the germline V gene. Trimming left V 0 bases short and J 0 bases short, with 2 bases between. The CDR3 totals 14 residues.

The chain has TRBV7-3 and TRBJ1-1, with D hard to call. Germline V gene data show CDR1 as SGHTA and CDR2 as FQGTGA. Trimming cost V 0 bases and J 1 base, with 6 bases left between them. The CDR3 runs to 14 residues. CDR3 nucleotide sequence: TGTGCCAGCAGCTTAACGGGAAAGAACACTGAAGCTTTCTTT. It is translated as CASSLTGKNTEAFF.

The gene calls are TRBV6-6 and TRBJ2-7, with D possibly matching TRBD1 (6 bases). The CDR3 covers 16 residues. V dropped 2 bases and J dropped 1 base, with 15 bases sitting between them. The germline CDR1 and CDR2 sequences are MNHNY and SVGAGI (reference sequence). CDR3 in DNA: TGTGCCAGCAGTTACACTCCGGGACACTTTTCCTACGAGCAGTACTTC. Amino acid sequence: CASSYTPGHFSYEQYF.